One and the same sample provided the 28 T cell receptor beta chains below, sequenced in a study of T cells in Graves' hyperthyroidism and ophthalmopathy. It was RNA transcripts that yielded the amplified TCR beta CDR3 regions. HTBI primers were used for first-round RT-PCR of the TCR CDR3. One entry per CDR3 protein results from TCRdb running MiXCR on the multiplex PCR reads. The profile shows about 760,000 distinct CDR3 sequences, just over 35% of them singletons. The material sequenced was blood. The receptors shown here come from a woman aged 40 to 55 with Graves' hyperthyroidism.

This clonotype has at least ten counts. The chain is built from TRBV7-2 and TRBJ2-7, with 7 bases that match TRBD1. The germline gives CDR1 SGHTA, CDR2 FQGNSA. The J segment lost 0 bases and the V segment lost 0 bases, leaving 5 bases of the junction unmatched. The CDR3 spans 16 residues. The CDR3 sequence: CASSLATGTVSYEQYF. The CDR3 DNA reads TGTGCCAGCAGCTTAGCAACAGGGACAGTCTCCTACGAGCAGTACTTC.

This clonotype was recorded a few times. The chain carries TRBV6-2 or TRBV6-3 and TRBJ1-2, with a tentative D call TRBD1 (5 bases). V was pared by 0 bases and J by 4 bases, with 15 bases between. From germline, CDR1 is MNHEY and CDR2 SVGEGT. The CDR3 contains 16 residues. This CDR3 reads CASSYSRSGLGYGYTF. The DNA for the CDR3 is TGTGCCAGCAGTTACTCGAGGTCAGGGCTGGGCTATGGCTACACCTTC.

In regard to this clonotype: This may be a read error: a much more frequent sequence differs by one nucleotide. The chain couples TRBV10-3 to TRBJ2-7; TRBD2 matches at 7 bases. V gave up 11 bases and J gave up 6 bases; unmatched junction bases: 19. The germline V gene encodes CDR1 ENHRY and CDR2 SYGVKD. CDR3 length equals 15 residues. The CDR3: CAVPVYTGGNCEQYF. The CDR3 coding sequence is TGTGCCGTCCCGGTTTATACGGGAGGAAACTGCGAGCAGTACTTC.

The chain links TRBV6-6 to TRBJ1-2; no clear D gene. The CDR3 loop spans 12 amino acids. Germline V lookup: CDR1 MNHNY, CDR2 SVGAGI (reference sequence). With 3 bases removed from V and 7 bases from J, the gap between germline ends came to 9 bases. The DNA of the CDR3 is TGTGCCAGCAGTTATTGGTCAGCTGGCTACACCTTC. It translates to CASSYWSAGYTF.

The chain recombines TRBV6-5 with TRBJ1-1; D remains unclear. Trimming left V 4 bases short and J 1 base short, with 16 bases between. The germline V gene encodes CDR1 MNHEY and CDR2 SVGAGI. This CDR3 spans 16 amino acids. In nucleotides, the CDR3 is TGTGCCAGCAGTTCCAGATTTCGAGGTGGGAACACTGAAGCTTTCTTT. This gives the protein CASSSRFRGGNTEAFF.

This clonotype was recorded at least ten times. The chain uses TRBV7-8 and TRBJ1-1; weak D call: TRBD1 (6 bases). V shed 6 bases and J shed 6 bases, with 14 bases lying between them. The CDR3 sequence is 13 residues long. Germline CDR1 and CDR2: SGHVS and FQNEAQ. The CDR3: CASSGRGGPEAFF. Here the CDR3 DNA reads TGTGCCAGCAGTGGACGGGGGGGCCCTGAAGCTTTCTTT. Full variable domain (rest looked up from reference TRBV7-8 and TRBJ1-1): GAGVSQSPRYKVAKRGQDVALRCDPISGHVSLFWYQQALGQGPEFLTYFQNEAQLDKSGLPSDRFFAERPEGSVSTLKIQRTQQEDSAVYLCASSGRGGPEAFFGQGTRLTVV.

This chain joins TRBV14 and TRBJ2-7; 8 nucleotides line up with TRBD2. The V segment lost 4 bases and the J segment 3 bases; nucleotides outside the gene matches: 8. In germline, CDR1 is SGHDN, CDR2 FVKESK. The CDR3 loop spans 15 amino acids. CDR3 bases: TGTGCCAGCAGCCGGTCGGGACTAGGTTTCTACGAGCAGTACTTC. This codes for CASSRSGLGFYEQYF.

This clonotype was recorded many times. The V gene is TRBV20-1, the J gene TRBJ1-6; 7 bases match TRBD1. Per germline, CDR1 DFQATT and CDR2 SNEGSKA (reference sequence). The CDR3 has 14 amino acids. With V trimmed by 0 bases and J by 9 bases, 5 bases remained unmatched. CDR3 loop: CSARDDRETSPLHF. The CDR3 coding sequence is TGCAGTGCTAGAGACGACAGGGAAACTTCACCCCTCCACTTT.

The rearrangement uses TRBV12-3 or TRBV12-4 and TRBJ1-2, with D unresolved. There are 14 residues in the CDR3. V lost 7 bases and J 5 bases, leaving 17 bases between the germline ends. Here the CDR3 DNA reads TGTGCCAGCACCTCTTGGGGAAGTCCTTATGGCTACACCTTC. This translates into CASTSWGSPYGYTF.

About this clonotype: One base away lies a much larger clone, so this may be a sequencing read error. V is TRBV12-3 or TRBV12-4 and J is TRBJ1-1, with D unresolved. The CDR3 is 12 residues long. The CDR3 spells CVSSFMDTEAFF. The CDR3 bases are TGTGTCAGCAGTTTTATGGACACTGAAGCTTTCTTT.

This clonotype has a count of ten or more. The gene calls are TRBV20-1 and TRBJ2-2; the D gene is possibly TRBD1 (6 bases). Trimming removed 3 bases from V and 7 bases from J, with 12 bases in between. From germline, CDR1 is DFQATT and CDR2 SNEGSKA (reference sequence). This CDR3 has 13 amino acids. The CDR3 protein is CSARTQGDGELFF. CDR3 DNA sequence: TGCAGTGCTAGGACACAGGGCGACGGGGAGCTGTTTTTT.

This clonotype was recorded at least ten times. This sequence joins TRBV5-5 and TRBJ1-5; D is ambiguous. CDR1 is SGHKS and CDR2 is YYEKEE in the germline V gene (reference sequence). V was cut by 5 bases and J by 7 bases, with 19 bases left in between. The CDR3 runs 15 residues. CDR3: CASRLDGVLRQPQHF. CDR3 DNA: TGTGCCAGCAGACTGGACGGAGTATTGCGGCAGCCCCAGCATTTT. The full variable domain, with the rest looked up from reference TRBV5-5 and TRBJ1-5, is DAGVTQSPTHLIKTRGQQVTLRCSPISGHKSVSWYQQVLGQGPQFIFQYYEKEERGRGNFPDRFSARQFPNYSSELNVNALLLGDSALYLCASRLDGVLRQPQHFGDGTRLSIL.

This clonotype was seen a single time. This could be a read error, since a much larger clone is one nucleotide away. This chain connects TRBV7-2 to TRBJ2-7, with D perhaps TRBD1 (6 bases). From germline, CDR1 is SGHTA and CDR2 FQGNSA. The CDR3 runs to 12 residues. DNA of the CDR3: TGTGTCAGCAGCTTCGGACAGAACCCTCAGTACTTC. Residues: CVSSFGQNPQYF.

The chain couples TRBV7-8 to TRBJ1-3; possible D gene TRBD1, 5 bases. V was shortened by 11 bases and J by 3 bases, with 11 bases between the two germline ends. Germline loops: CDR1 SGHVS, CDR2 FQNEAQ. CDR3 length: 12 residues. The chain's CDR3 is CACGGYGNTIYF. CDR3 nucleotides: TGTGCCTGCGGGGGGTATGGAAACACCATATATTTT. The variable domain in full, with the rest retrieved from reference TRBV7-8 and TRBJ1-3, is GAGVSQSPRYKVAKRGQDVALRCDPISGHVSLFWYQQALGQGPEFLTYFQNEAQLDKSGLPSDRFFAERPEGSVSTLKIQRTQQEDSAVYLCACGGYGNTIYFGEGSWLTVV.

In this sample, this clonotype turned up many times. The chain's CDR3 is CASNFRGTDTQYF. In nucleotides, the CDR3 is TGTGCCAGCAACTTCCGGGGCACAGATACGCAGTATTTT. The V call is TRBV7-2, the J call TRBJ2-3; D unclear. Trimming cost V 7 bases and J 1 base, with 9 bases left between them. The CDR3 runs 13 residues. Germline V gene sequence: CDR1 SGHTA, CDR2 FQGNSA.

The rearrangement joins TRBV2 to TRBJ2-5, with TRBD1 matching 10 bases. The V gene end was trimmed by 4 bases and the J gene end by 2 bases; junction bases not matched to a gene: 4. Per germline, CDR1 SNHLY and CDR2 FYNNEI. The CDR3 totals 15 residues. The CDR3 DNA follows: TGTGCCAGCAGTGGGACAGGGGGTGGGCAAGAGACCCAGTACTTC. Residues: CASSGTGGGQETQYF.

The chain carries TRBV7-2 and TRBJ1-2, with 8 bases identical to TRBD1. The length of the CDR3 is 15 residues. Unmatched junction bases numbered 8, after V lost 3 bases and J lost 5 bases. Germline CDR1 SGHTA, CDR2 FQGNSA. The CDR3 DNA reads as TGTGCCAGCAGCTTTCTCAGGACAGGGTGGTATGGCTACACCTTC. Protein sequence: CASSFLRTGWYGYTF.

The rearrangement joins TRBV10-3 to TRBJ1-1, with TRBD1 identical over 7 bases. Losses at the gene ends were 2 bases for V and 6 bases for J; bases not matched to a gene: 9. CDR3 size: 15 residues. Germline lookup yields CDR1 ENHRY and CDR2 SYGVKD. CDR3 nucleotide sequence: TGTGCCATCAGTGAGGGGACAGCCAGGGACGCTGAAGCTTTCTTT. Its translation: CAISEGTARDAEAFF.

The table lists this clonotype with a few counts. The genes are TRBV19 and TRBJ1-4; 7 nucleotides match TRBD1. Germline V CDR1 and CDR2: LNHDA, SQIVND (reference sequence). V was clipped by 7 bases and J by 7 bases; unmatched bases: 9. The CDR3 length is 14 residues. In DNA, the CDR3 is TGTGCCAGTAACTTCGGGACAGCAAGTGAAAAACTGTTTTTT. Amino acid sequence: CASNFGTASEKLFF.

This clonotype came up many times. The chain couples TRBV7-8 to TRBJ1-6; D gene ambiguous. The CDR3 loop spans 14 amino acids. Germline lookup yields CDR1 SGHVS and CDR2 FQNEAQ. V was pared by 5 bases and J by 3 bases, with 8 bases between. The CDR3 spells CASSPDGYNSPLHF. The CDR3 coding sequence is TGTGCCAGCAGCCCCGACGGCTATAATTCACCCCTCCACTTT.

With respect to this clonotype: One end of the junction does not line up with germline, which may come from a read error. The CDR3: CAISYRGDHTEAFF. CDR3 sequence (DNA): TGTGCCATCAGTTACCGGGGGGACCACACTGAAGCTTTCTTT. The J gene is TRBJ1-1, the V gene TRBV6-5, with D perhaps TRBD1 (5 bases). Germline V gene sequence: CDR1 MNHEY, CDR2 SVGAGI. The CDR3 totals 14 residues.

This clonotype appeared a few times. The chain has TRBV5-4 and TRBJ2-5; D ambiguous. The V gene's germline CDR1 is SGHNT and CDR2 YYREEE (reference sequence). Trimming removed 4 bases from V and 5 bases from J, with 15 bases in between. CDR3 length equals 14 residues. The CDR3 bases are TGTGCCAGCAGCGGCGGCGTGGAAGCCGAGACCCAGTACTTC. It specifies CASSGGVEAETQYF.

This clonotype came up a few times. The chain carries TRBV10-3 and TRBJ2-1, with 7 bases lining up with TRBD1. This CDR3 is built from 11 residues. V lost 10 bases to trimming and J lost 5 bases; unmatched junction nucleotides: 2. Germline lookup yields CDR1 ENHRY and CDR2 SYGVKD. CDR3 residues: CATGTDNEQFF. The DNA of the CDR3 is TGTGCCACGGGGACAGACAATGAGCAGTTCTTC.

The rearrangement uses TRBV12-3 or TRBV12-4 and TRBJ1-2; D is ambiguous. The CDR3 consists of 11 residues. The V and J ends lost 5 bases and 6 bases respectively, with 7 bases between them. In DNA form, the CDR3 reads TGTGCCAGCAGTCTTCGGAATGGCTACACCTTC. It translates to CASSLRNGYTF.

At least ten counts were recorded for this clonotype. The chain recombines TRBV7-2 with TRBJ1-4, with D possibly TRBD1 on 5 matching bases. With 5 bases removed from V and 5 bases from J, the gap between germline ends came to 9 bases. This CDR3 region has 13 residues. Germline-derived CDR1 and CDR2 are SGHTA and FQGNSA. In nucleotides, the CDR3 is TGTGCCAGCAGCCGGACAATCAATGAAAAACTGTTTTTT. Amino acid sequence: CASSRTINEKLFF. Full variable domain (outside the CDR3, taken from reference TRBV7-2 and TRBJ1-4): GAGVSQSPSNKVTEKGKDVELRCDPISGHTALYWYRQSLGQGLEFLIYFQGNSAPDKSGLPSDRFSAERTGGSVSTLTIQRTQQEDSAVYLCASSRTINEKLFFGSGTQLSVL.

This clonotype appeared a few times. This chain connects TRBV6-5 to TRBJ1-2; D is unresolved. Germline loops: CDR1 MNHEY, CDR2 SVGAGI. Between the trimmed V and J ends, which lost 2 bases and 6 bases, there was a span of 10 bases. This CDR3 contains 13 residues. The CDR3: CASSYLLGDGYTF. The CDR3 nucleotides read TGTGCCAGCAGTTACCTGTTGGGTGATGGCTACACCTTC.

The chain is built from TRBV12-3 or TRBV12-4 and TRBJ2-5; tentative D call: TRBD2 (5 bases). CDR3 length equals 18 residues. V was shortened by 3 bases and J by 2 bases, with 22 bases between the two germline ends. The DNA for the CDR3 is TGTGCCAGCAGTTTTCGTGGGAGTTCCTTCAGCCTGCAAGAGACCCAGTACTTC. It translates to CASSFRGSSFSLQETQYF.

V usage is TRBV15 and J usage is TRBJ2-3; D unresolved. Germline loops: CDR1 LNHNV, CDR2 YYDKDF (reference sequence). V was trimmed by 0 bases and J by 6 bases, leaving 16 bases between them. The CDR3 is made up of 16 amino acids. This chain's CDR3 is CATSRETDAVGDTQYF. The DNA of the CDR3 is TGTGCCACCAGCAGAGAGACCGACGCTGTGGGCGATACGCAGTATTTT.